This T cell receptor beta chain was profiled in a study of blood T cell repertoires in COVID-19. Study-wide background: Samples taken during acute and convalescent COVID-19 were collected in the United States, Italy and Spain.

Germline CDR1 SNHLY, CDR2 FYNNEI. V lost 1 base to trimming and J lost 16 bases, with 14 bases between them. The length of the CDR3 is 12 residues. Per the authors' pipeline: The assay estimated nucleated cells by amplifying reference gene primers. Clones were read by immunoSEQ multiplex PCR, and TCRdb kept only the in-frame ones, dropping some. The V and J calls and clone size are taken from that table; D and trimming were inferred from the DNA. The repertoire has about 190,000 clones, around four fifths of them found once; the top ten carry about a fifth. This clonotype was sampled from a human donor in a cohort sampled during active COVID-19. The V call is TRBV2, the J call TRBJ2-1; perhaps TRBD2 as D (5 bases). Sequencing input: peripheral blood. The CDR3 loop reads CASSEGSGSHFF. In DNA, the CDR3 is TGTGCCAGCAGTGAAGGGTCGGGATCCCATTTCTTC.